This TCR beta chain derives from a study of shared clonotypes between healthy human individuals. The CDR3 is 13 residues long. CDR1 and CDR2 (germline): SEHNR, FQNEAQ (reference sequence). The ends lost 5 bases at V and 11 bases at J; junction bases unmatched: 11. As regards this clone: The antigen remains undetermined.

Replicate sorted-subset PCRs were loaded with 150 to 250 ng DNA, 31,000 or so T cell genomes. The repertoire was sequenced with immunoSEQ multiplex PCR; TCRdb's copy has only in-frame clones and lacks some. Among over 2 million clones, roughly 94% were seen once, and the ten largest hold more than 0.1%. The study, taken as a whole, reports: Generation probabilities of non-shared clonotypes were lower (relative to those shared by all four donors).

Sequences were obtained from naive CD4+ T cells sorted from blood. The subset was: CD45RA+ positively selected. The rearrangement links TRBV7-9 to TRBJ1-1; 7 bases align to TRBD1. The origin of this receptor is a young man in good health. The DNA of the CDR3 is TGTGCCAGCAGCCCGGAGGGGGCCAAGGGGGCTTTCTTT. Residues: CASSPEGAKGAFF.